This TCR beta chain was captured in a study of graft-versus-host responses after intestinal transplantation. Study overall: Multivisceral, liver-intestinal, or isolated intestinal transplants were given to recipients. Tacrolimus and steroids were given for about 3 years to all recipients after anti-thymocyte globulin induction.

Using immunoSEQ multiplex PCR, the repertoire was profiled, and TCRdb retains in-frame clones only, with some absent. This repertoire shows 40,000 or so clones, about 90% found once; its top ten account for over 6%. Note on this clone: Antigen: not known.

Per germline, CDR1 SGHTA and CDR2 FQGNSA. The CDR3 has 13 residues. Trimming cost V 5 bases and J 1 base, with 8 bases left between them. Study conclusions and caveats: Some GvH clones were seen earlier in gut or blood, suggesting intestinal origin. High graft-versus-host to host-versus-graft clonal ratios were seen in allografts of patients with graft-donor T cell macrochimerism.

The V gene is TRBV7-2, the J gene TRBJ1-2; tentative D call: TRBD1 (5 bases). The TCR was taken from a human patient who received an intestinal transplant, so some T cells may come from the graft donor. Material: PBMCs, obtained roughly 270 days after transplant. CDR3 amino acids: CASSPDSNYGYTF. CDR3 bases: TGTGCCAGCAGCCCCGACAGTAACTATGGCTACACCTTC.